The 19 T cell receptor beta chains presented below share a single source sample, sequenced in a study of OX40 agonist ivuxolimab in advanced cancers. Using immunoSEQ multiplex PCR, the repertoire was profiled, and TCRdb retains in-frame clones only, with some absent. The sample lists around 53,000 clones; nearly 80% were seen once. Source: CD4+ or CD8+ T cells sorted from blood, taken in a trial of the OX40 agonist ivuxolimab. The source is an adult with an advanced solid tumor such as melanoma, head and neck, liver or kidney cancer.

This clone was seen a handful of times. The V gene is TRBV11-2, the J gene TRBJ2-7; D remains unclear. Germline V gene lookup returns CDR1 SGHAT and CDR2 FQNNGV. The CDR3 covers 15 residues. The germline V and J ends were trimmed by 5 bases and 1 base, with 15 bases remaining between them. CDR3 sequence reads: CASSPQPEISYEQYF. The CDR3 bases are TGTGCCAGCAGCCCTCAACCGGAAATATCCTACGAGCAGTACTTC.

V and J are TRBV6-1 and TRBJ2-7; 9 bases align to TRBD2. The junction had 2 bases not matched to a gene; V was cut back by 1 base and J by 1 base. CDR1 and CDR2 (germline): MNHNS, SASEGT. This CDR3 is 15 amino acids long. CDR3 DNA: TGTGCCAGCAGTGAAGGGCTAGCGGGATCCTACGAGCAGTACTTC. Its translation: CASSEGLAGSYEQYF.

J is TRBJ2-3 and V is TRBV5-6; D gene ambiguous. CDR3 length: 16 residues. Germline loops: CDR1 SGHDT, CDR2 YYEEEE. V was pared by 4 bases and J by 0 bases, with 15 bases between. CDR3 sequence (DNA): TGTGCCAGCAGCCCAGCCAGCCGATCTAGCACAGATACGCAGTATTTT. It is translated as CASSPASRSSTDTQYF. Drawing the rest from reference TRBV5-6 and TRBJ2-3, the complete variable domain is DAGVTQSPTHLIKTRGQQVTLRCSPKSGHDTVSWYQQALGQGPQFIFQYYEEEERQRGNFPDRFSGHQFPNYSSELNVNALLLGDSALYLCASSPASRSSTDTQYFGPGTRLTVL.

This clone was counted a few times. This chain connects TRBV29-1 to TRBJ1-5; unclear D gene. Trimming cost V 4 bases and J 2 bases, with 6 bases left between them. Per the germline V gene, CDR1 is SQVTM and CDR2 is ANQGSEA. The CDR3 totals 12 residues. Here the CDR3 DNA reads TGCAGCGTTGGTCTGGGCAATCAGCCCCAGCATTTT. Translated: CSVGLGNQPQHF.

This clone has a single count. The V and J genes are TRBV7-2 and TRBJ2-1; D unresolved. The CDR3 covers 11 residues. CDR1 SGHTA and CDR2 FQGNSA come from the germline V gene. With 3 bases removed from V and 10 bases from J, the gap between germline ends came to 7 bases. The CDR3, as DNA: TGTGCCAGCAGCTTCCTCCAAGAGCAGTTCTTC. Its protein product is CASSFLQEQFF.

This sequence joins TRBV9 and TRBJ2-1, with D possibly called TRBD1 or TRBD2 (6 bases each). Germline-derived CDR1 and CDR2 are SGDLS and YYNGEE. Trimming left V 8 bases short and J 8 bases short, with 23 bases between. This CDR3 spans 15 amino acids. In DNA, the CDR3 is TGTGCCAGTTCGGAAACTAGCTGGGGGGCCGATGAGCAGTTCTTC. Its protein product is CASSETSWGADEQFF.

The chain uses TRBV2 and TRBJ1-5; D not resolved. Germline V lookup: CDR1 SNHLY, CDR2 FYNNEI. This CDR3 is 13 amino acids long. The V and J ends lost 8 bases and 0 bases respectively, with 8 bases between them. The CDR3 DNA is TGTGCCAGCTTGAGGGATAGCAATCAGCCCCAGCATTTT. Translating gives CASLRDSNQPQHF. Combining the CDR3 with reference TRBV2 and TRBJ1-5 gives the whole variable domain EPEVTQTPSHQVTQMGQEVILRCVPISNHLYFYWYRQILGQKVEFLVSFYNNEISEKSEIFDDQFSVERPDGSNFTLKIRSTKLEDSAMYFCASLRDSNQPQHFGDGTRLSIL.

The chain uses TRBV11-2 and TRBJ2-2; D is perhaps TRBD1 (5 bases). The length of the CDR3 is 16 residues. V was trimmed by 3 bases and J by 2 bases, leaving 13 bases between them. Germline values: CDR1 SGHAT, CDR2 FQNNGV. In nucleotides, the CDR3 is TGTGCCAGCAGCTTCCTCAGGGTTCGTAACACCGGGGAGCTGTTTTTT. This encodes CASSFLRVRNTGELFF.

The chain carries TRBV12-5 and TRBJ1-1; 7 bases line up with TRBD1. The germline V gene has CDR1 LGHNT and CDR2 FRNRAP. The J segment lost 4 bases and the V segment lost 1 base, leaving 6 bases of the junction unmatched. The CDR3 length is 15 residues. CDR3 nucleotides: TGTGCTAGTGGTTTGGCCAGGGGGGACGTCACTGAAGCTTTCTTT. Translating it yields CASGLARGDVTEAFF.

This clone was recorded a few times. The rearrangement links TRBV9 to TRBJ2-7, with 9 bases matching TRBD1. The V segment lost 4 bases and the J segment 5 bases; nucleotides outside the gene matches: 4. Germline assignment: CDR1 SGDLS and CDR2 YYNGEE. CDR3 length equals 13 residues. CDR3 in DNA: TGTGCCAGCAGCTCCGGGACAGGGAACGAGCAGTACTTC. Translation gives CASSSGTGNEQYF. Complete variable domain (other parts from reference TRBV9 and TRBJ2-7): DSGVTQTPKHLITATGQRVTLRCSPRSGDLSVYWYQQSLDQGLQFLIQYYNGEERAKGNILERFSAQQFPDLHSELNLSSLELGDSALYFCASSSGTGNEQYFGPGTRLTVT.

This chain links TRBV28 with TRBJ2-7; a possible D gene is TRBD2 (6 bases). The germline CDR1 and CDR2 sequences are MDHEN and SYDVKM. This CDR3 has 14 amino acids. V lost 7 bases to trimming and J lost 4 bases, with 17 bases between them. In DNA, the CDR3 is TGTGCCAGCACCGTGATGGGGGGAGGATACGAGCAGTACTTC. Its protein product is CASTVMGGGYEQYF.

V and J are TRBV7-8 and TRBJ1-3, with a possible D match to TRBD1 (5 bases). V lost 4 bases to trimming and J lost 2 bases, with 15 bases between them. The V gene's germline CDR1 is SGHVS and CDR2 FQNEAQ. The CDR3 length is 16 residues. The CDR3 loop is CASSSEGRAAGNTIYF. In nucleotides, the CDR3 is TGTGCCAGCAGCTCCGAGGGCAGGGCGGCTGGAAACACCATATATTTT. The full variable domain, completed using reference TRBV7-8 and TRBJ1-3, is GAGVSQSPRYKVAKRGQDVALRCDPISGHVSLFWYQQALGQGPEFLTYFQNEAQLDKSGLPSDRFFAERPEGSVSTLKIQRTQQEDSAVYLCASSSEGRAAGNTIYFGEGSWLTVV.

The rearrangement joins TRBV19 to TRBJ1-2, with D unresolved. Germline V gene lookup returns CDR1 LNHDA and CDR2 SQIVND (reference sequence). The germline V and J ends were trimmed by 4 bases and 7 bases, with 13 bases remaining between them. CDR3 length equals 13 residues. DNA of the CDR3: TGTGCCAGTAGTAGCACAGAGGGCTCTGGCTACACCTTC. Its protein product is CASSSTEGSGYTF.

The V and J genes are TRBV7-9 and TRBJ1-1; 8 bases align to TRBD1. There are 15 residues in the CDR3. J was trimmed by 5 bases and V by 1 base; bases with no gene match: 6. Germline V gene data show CDR1 as SEHNR and CDR2 as FQNEAQ (reference sequence). CDR3 in amino acids: CASSLDRTGSTEAFF. The CDR3 region has the DNA TGTGCCAGCAGCTTAGACCGGACAGGGAGTACTGAAGCTTTCTTT.

CDR3 sequence reads: CASSVRQGPNTGELFF. The CDR3 nucleotides read TGTGCCAGCAGCGTCAGACAGGGTCCGAACACCGGGGAGCTGTTTTTT. The chain joins TRBV7-2 to TRBJ2-2; TRBD1 matches at 7 bases. The CDR3 is 16 residues long. Germline V gives CDR1 SGHTA, CDR2 FQGNSA. The trim removed 5 bases at V and 0 bases at J, leaving 6 bases unmatched.

This chain joins TRBV7-9 and TRBJ1-1, with D perhaps TRBD1 (5 bases). Germline CDR1 and CDR2: SEHNR and FQNEAQ (reference sequence). This CDR3 is 13 amino acids long. Trimming cost V 1 base and J 3 bases, with 6 bases left between them. Here the CDR3 DNA reads TGTGCCAGCAGCTTAGGACAGTACACTGAAGCTTTCTTT. Amino acid sequence: CASSLGQYTEAFF.

In DNA form, the CDR3 reads TGTGCCAGCAGCCGCGAGGTCACCTCGCAGTATTTT. It yields the protein CASSREVTSQYF. The rearrangement links TRBV7-2 to TRBJ2-3; D ambiguous. The length of the CDR3 is 12 residues. The V gene's germline CDR1 is SGHTA and CDR2 FQGNSA. The V end was cut by 5 bases, the J end by 10 bases, with 13 bases between.

This clone showed up just once. This chain joins TRBV5-1 and TRBJ2-5, with 9 bases fitting TRBD1. V trimming: 3 bases; J trimming: 6 bases; junction bases outside the gene matches: 6. The CDR3 contains 14 residues. Germline V gene lookup returns CDR1 SGHRS and CDR2 YFSETQ. The DNA for the CDR3 is TGCGCCAGCAGCTCCACGGACAGGGGTCAGACCCAGTACTTC. Its translation: CASSSTDRGQTQYF.

The gene calls are TRBV6-6 and TRBJ2-7, with a possible D match to TRBD2 (6 bases). This CDR3 has 15 amino acids. Germline V gives CDR1 MNHNY, CDR2 SVGAGI (reference sequence). Deletions cut 7 bases from V and 3 bases from J, with 19 bases between. As DNA, the CDR3 is TGTGCCAGCACCTCTGGCTGGGCGGGACTCTACGAGCAGTACTTC. It specifies CASTSGWAGLYEQYF.